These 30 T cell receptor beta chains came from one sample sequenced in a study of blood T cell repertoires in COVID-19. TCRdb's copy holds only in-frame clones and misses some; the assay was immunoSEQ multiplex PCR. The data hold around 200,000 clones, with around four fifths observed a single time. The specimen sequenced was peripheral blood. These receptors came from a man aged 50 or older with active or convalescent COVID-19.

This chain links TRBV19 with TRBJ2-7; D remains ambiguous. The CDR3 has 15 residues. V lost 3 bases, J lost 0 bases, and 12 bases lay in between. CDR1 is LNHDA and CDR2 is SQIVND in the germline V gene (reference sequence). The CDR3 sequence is CASSISAESSYEQYF. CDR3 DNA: TGTGCCAGTAGTATTAGTGCGGAGAGCTCCTACGAGCAGTACTTC.

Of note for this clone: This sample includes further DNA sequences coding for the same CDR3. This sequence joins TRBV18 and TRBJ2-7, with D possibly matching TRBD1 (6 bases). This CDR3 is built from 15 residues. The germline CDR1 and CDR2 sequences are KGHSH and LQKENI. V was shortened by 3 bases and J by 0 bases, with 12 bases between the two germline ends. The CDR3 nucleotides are TGTGCCAGCTCACCGGGGGCCTTGAGCTCCTACGAGCAGTACTTC. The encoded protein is CASSPGALSSYEQYF.

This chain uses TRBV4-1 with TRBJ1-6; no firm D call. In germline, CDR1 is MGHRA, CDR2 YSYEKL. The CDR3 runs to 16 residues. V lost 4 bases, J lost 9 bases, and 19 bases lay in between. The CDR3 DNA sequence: TGCGCCAGCAGCCTAGTAGGAGGTGCAGCCCGTTCACCCCTCCACTTT. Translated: CASSLVGGAARSPLHF.

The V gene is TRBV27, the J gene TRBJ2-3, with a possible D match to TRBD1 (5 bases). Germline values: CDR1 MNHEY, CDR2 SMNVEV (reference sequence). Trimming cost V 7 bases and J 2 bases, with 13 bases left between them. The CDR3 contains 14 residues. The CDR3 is CASMLQAHTDTQYF. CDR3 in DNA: TGTGCCAGCATGTTACAGGCGCACACAGATACGCAGTATTTT.

CDR3 region: CASSLGGRIQETQYF. The CDR3 region has the DNA TGTGCCAGCAGCTTAGGCGGGAGGATTCAAGAGACCCAGTACTTC. The chain employs TRBV11-2 and TRBJ2-5; 8 positions match TRBD2. V trimming: 1 base; J trimming: 2 bases; junction bases outside the gene matches: 3. The CDR3 consists of 15 residues. Germline-derived CDR1 and CDR2 are SGHAT and FQNNGV.

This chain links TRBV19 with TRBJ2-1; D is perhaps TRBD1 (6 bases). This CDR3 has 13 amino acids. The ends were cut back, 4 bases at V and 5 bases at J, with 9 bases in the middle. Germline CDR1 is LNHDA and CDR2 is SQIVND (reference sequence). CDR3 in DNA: TGTGCCAGTAGTAAGAACAGGGACAATGAGCAGTTCTTC. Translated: CASSKNRDNEQFF.

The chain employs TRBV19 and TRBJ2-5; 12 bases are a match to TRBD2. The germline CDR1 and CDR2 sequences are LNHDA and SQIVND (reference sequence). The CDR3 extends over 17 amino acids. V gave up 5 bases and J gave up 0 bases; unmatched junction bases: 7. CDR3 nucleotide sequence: TGTGCCAGTAGTTCTAGCGGGAGGGCCGGGGACCAAGAGACCCAGTACTTC. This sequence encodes CASSSSGRAGDQETQYF.

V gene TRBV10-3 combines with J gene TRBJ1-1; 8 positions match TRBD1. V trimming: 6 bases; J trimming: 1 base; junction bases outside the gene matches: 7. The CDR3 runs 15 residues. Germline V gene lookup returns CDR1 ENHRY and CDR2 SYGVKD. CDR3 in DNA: TGTGCCATCAGGGTCTCCGGGACAGGGAACACTGAAGCTTTCTTT. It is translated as CAIRVSGTGNTEAFF.

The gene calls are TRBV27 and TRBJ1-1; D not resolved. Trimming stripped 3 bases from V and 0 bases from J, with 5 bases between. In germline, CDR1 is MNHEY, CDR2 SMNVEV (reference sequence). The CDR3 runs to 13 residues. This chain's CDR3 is CASSFWLNTEAFF. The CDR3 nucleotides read TGTGCCAGCAGTTTCTGGCTGAACACTGAAGCTTTCTTT.

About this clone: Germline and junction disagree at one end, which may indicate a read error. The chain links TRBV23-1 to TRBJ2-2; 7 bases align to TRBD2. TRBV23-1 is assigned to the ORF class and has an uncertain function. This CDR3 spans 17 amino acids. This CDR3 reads CASCQSYGSGRGGELFF. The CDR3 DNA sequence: TGCGCCAGCTGTCAATCTTATGGGTCAGGGCGGGGGGGGGAGCTGTTTTTT.

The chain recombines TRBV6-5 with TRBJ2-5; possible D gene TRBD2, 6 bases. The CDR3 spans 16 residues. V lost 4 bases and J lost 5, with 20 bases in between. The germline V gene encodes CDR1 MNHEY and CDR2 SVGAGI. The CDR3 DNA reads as TGTGCCAGCAGTTTACGGGACTCCAGGAGGTGGGAGACCCAGTACTTC. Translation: CASSLRDSRRWETQYF.

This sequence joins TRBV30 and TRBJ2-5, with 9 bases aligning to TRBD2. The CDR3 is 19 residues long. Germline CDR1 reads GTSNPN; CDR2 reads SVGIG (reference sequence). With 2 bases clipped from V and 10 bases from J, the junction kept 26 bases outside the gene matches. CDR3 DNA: TGTGCCTGGAGTATCTTCGGCGGCGGGGGGGCCGTGCCCCTTCTGGGCCAGTACTTC. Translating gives CAWSIFGGGGAVPLLGQYF.

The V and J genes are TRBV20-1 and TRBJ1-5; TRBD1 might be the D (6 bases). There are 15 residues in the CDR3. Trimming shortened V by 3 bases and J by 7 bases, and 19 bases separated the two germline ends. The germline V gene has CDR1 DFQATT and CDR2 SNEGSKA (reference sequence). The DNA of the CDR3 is TGCAGTGCTAGTGGGGGGCAGAGGCAAGGGCAGCCCCAGCATTTT. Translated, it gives CSASGGQRQGQPQHF.

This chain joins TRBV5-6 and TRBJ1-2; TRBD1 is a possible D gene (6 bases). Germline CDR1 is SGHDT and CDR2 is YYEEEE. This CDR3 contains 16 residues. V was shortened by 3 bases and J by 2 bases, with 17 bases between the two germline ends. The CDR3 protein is CASSYRQDEINYGYTF. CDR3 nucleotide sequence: TGTGCCAGCAGCTACCGACAGGATGAGATCAACTATGGCTACACCTTC.

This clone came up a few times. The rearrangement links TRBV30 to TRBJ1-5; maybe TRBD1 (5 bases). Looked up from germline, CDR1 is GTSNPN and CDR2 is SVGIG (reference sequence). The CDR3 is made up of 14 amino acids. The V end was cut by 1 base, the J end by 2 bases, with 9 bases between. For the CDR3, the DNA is TGTGCCTGGAGTGGGGAAGGGGGCAATCAGCCCCAGCATTTT. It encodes CAWSGEGGNQPQHF.

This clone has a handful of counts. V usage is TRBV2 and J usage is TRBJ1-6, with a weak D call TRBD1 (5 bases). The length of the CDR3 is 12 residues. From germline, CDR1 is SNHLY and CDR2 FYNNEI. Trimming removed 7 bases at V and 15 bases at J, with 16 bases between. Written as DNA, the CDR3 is TGTGCCAGCAAGGGGTCCGGGTTGGACCTCCACTTT. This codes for CASKGSGLDLHF.

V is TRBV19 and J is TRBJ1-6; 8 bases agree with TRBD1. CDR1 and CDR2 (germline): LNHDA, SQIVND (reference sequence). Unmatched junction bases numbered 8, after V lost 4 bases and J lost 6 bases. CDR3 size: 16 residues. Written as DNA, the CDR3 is TGTGCCAGTAGTACTGGACAGGGAGTGCCTAATTCACCCCTCCACTTT. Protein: CASSTGQGVPNSPLHF.

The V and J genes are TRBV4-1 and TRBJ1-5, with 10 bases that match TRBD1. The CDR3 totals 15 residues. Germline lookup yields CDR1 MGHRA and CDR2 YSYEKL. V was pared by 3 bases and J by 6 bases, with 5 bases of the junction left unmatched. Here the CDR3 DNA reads TGCGCCAGCAGCCATCGGACAGGGGGTTCTCAGCCCCAGCATTTT. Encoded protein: CASSHRTGGSQPQHF.

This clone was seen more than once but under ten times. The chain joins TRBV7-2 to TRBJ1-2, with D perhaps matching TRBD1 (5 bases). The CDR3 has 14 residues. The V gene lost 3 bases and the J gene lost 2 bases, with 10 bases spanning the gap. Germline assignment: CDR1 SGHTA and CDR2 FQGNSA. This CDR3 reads CASSFSGGNYGYTF. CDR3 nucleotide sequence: TGTGCCAGCAGCTTTTCTGGGGGGAACTATGGCTACACCTTC.

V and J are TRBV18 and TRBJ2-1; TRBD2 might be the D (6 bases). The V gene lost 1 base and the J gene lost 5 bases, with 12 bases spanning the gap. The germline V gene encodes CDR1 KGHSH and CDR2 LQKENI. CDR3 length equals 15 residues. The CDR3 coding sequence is TGTGCCAGCTCACCACGGGTAGCGGAGAACAATGAGCAGTTCTTC. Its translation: CASSPRVAENNEQFF.

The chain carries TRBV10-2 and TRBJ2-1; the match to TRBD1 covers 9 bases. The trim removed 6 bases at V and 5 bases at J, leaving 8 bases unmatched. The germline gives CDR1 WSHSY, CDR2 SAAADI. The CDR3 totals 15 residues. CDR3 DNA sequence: TGCGCCAGCAGGGGTCCGGGACAGGGAAACAATGAGCAGTTCTTC. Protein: CASRGPGQGNNEQFF.

The CDR3 DNA reads TGTGCCAGCTCACCAGGACAAAGCTCCTACGAGCAGTACTTC. Protein sequence: CASSPGQSSYEQYF. The chain joins TRBV18 to TRBJ2-7; maybe TRBD1 (5 bases). This CDR3 has 14 residues. The V and J ends lost 2 bases and 0 bases respectively, with 8 bases between them. Germline V CDR1 and CDR2: KGHSH, LQKENI.

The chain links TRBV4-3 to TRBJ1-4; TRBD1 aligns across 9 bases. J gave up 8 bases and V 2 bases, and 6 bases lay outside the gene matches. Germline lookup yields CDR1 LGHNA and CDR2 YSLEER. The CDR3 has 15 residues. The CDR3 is CASSQSDRGSEKLFF. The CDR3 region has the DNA TGCGCCAGCAGCCAATCTGACAGGGGGAGCGAAAAACTGTTTTTT.

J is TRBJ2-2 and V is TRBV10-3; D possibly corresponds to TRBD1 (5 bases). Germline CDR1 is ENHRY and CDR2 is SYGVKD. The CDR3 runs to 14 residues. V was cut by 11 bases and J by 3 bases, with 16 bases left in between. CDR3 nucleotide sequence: TGTGCCCTCCGTATTCTAGGGGACACCGGGGAGCTGTTTTTT. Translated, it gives CALRILGDTGELFF.

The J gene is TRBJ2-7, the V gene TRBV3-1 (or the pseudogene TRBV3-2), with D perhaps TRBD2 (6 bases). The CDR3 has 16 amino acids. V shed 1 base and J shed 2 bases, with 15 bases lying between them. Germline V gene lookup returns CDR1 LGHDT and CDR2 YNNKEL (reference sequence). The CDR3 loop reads CASSQVYRGSPYEQYF. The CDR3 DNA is TGTGCCAGCAGCCAAGTATACCGGGGGAGCCCCTACGAGCAGTACTTC.

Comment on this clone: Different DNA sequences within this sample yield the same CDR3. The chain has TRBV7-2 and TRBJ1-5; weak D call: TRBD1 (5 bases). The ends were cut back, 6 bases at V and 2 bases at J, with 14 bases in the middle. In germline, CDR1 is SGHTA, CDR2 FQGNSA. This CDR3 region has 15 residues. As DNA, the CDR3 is TGTGCCAGCAGTTTGGGTGGGGCCGGCAATCAGCCCCAGCATTTT. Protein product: CASSLGGAGNQPQHF.

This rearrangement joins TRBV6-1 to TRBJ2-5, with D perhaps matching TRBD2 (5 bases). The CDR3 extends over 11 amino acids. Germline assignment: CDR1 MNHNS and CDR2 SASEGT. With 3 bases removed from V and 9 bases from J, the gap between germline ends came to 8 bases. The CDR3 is CASSEERAQYF. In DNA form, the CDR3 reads TGTGCCAGCAGTGAGGAGAGGGCCCAGTACTTC.

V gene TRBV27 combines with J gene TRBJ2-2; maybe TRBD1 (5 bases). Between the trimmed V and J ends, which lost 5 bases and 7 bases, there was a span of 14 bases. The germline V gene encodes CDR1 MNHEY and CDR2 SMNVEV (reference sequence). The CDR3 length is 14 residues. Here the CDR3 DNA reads TGTGCCAGCAGTACCAGGGTAAAAGTCGGGGAGCTGTTTTTT. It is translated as CASSTRVKVGELFF.

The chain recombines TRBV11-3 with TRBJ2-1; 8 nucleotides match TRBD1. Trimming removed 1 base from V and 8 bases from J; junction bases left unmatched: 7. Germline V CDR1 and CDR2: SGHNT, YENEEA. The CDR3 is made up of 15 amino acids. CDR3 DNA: TGTGCCAGCAGCTTAGGGCAGGGGGCGAGCTATGAGCAGTTCTTC. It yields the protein CASSLGQGASYEQFF. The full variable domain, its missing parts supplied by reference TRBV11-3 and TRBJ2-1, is EAGVVQSPRYKIIEKKQPVAFWCNPISGHNTLYWYLQNLGQGPELLIRYENEEAVDDSQLPKDRFSAERLKGVDSTLKIQPAELGDSAVYLCASSLGQGASYEQFFGPGTRLTVL.

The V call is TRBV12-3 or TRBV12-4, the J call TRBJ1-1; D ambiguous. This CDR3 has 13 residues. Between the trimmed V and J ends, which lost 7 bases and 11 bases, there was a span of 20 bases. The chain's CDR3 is CASTPMVAGWAFF. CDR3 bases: TGTGCCAGCACCCCAATGGTCGCGGGATGGGCTTTCTTT.